This TCR beta chain comes out of a study of blood T cell repertoires in COVID-19. The overall study: Samples came from the United States, Italy and Spain, spanning acute and convalescent COVID-19. Sources were T cells, B-cell-depleted T cells, or PBMCs; the material itself was cDNA or gDNA.

V shed 2 bases and J shed 1 base, with 12 bases lying between them. This CDR3 is built from 15 residues. TCRdb's copy holds only in-frame clones and misses some; the assay was immunoSEQ multiplex PCR. Of over 200,000 clones listed, around 81% are singletons. This study enrolled people aged about 18 to 100 from 20 to 25 US geographic areas. Membership in each cohort depended on participant-reported clinical history. This receptor was taken from a woman aged 45-59 years with acute COVID-19. This chain links TRBV5-3 with TRBJ1-1; D uncertain. TRBV5-3 has ORF status, its function being uncertain. Material for sequencing was PBMCs or T cells enriched from blood (not recorded which). DNA of the CDR3: TGTGCCAGAAGCTTCAACGACTGGCGGAACACTGAAGCTTTCTTT. Amino acid sequence: CARSFNDWRNTEAFF.